These T cell receptor beta chains were read from a single sample in a study of T cells after yellow fever vaccination. Using its own MiXCR run on the 5' RACE reads, TCRdb lists one record per CDR3 protein. The sample has under 700,000 distinct CDR3 sequences; about a sixth are singletons. The sequencing here drew on PBMCs, taken 5 days after the first yellow fever vaccination. The receptors stem from a young man who received the YFV17D yellow fever vaccine. The CDR3 runs from the conserved cysteine through the conserved F or W. The order of the fields is V gene, D gene, J gene, clone size, CDR3 length, CDR3 DNA, CDR3 protein. A D gene is named only where the DNA matches it firmly. Clone size is stated in some rows and not others, as once, few, many or a class when expanded.

TRBV5-1	.	TRBJ2-1	many	13	TGCGCCAGCAGCTCCCCTTCATACAATGAGCAGTTCTTC	CASSSPSYNEQFF
TRBV20-1	.	TRBJ2-5	.	13	TGCAGTGCTAGTCCCCCCCGTATTGTAGCCCAGTACTTC	CSASPPRIVAQYF
TRBV7-9	.	TRBJ1-2	.	11	TGTGCCAGCCAGGGTTACTATGGCTACACCTTC	CASQGYYGYTF
TRBV7-8	TRBD1	TRBJ1-1	few	16	TGTGCCAGCAGCCCCGAGGGACAGGGAATTACCACTGAAGCTTTCTTT	CASSPEGQGITTEAFF
TRBV28	.	TRBJ1-1	few	14	TGTGCCAGCAGTTTATTCCAACGGAACACTGAAGCTTTCTTT	CASSLFQRNTEAFF
TRBV7-9	.	TRBJ1-4	.	13	TGTGCCAGCATCTTGGCGAATAATGAAAAACTGTTTTTT	CASILANNEKLFF
TRBV18	TRBD1	TRBJ2-5	.	16	TGTGCCAGCTCACCACCGGGACAGGGGCTACGAGAGACCCAGTACTTC	CASSPPGQGLRETQYF
TRBV7-9	TRBD1	TRBJ1-1	few	13	TGTGCCAGCGACACGGGACAGTACACTGAAGCTTTCTTT	CASDTGQYTEAFF
TRBV30	.	TRBJ1-4	.	13	TGTGCCTGGAGTGTACAGTATCTTGAAAAACTGTTTTTT	CAWSVQYLEKLFF
TRBV20-1	.	TRBJ2-1	many	15	TGCAGTGCTAGAGATAGGTCGGCAGTCTACAATGAGCAGTTCTTC	CSARDRSAVYNEQFF
TRBV7-8	.	TRBJ1-4	.	15	TGTGCCAGCAGCTTAGATGCAGGGAGGAGTGAAAAACTGTTTTTT	CASSLDAGRSEKLFF